Listed below are T cell receptor beta chains from one sample, sequenced in a study of cytomegalovirus exposure and HLA in healthy donors. Clones were read by immunoSEQ multiplex PCR, and TCRdb kept only the in-frame ones, dropping some. The sample holds about 110,000 clones, just under 80% seen once. Sequences were obtained from PBMCs. These receptors were obtained from a man aged 30 to 45 in good health and CMV-seronegative. The CDR3 runs from the conserved cysteine through the conserved F or W. A D gene is named only where the DNA matches it firmly. A clone size is listed for some rows: how often the clone was seen (once, few, many), or a class if it is expanded.

DNA | CDR3 | J | size | V | D
TGTGCCAGCAGCGTAGGTGGCCTAGCGGGGGTTCGGGAGCAGTACTTC | CASSVGGLAGVREQYF | TRBJ2-7 | - | TRBV9 | TRBD2
TGTGCCAGCAGGTACAGGGGGCTCGTTACGCAGTATTTT | CASRYRGLVTQYF | TRBJ2-3 | few | TRBV28 | TRBD1
TGCGCCAGCAGCTTGGGTCAAAATTACGAGCAGTACTTC | CASSLGQNYEQYF | TRBJ2-7 | - | TRBV5-1 | -
TGTGCCAGCAGTTTAAGGGGAAATACGCAGTATTTT | CASSLRGNTQYF | TRBJ2-3 | - | TRBV27 | -
TGTGCCAGCAGCACAGGCGGGAACACCGGGGAGCTGTTTTTT | CASSTGGNTGELFF | TRBJ2-2 | - | TRBV7-2 | -
TGTGCCAGCAGTGAAGAGAATCGGTATGGCTACACCTTC | CASSEENRYGYTF | TRBJ1-2 | - | TRBV2 | -
TGTGCCAGCAGTAGGGACAGTCATCGATCACCCCTCCACTTT | CASSRDSHRSPLHF | TRBJ1-6 | - | TRBV2 | TRBD1
TGTGTCAGAAGCTTAGTGACAGAGCAGGGGATAGATACGCAGTATTTT | CVRSLVTEQGIDTQYF | TRBJ2-3 | - | TRBV7-5 | -
TGCGCCAGCAGCCAAAGCTCTGGATACGGACTAGCGGGGGAGTTCACAGATACGCAGTATTTT | CASSQSSGYGLAGEFTDTQYF | TRBJ2-3 | - | TRBV4-1 | TRBD2
TGTGCCACCAGCAAAGGAATTAACAGCGGGGACAGGGGACTCTATGGCTACACCTTC | CATSKGINSGDRGLYGYTF | TRBJ1-2 | - | TRBV15 | TRBD1
TGTGCCAGCAGTTTATACAGATACACTGAAGCTTTCTTT | CASSLYRYTEAFF | TRBJ1-1 | - | TRBV28 | -
TGTGCCAGCAGTGAAGGCGGGTTCCAAAATGAAAAACTGTTTTTT | CASSEGGFQNEKLFF | TRBJ1-4 | - | TRBV6-1 | -
TGTGCCAGCAGCACAACTTCCCTCAGGCCAGATACGCAGTATTTT | CASSTTSLRPDTQYF | TRBJ2-3 | - | TRBV7-9 | -
TGTGCCAGCAGCGCTAGCGGGACGACGAACACTGAAGCTTTCTTT | CASSASGTTNTEAFF | TRBJ1-1 | - | TRBV7-2 | -
TGCGCCAGCAGCCAAGCGGGAGGATGGGGATCCACAGATACGCAGTATTTT | CASSQAGGWGSTDTQYF | TRBJ2-3 | - | TRBV4-3 | TRBD2
TGCGCCAGCAGCTTGGACACTGGCGGGCAAGAGACCCAGTACTTC | CASSLDTGGQETQYF | TRBJ2-5 | - | TRBV5-1 | -
TGTGCCAGCAGCCCTCCTGGAAACACCATATATTTT | CASSPPGNTIYF | TRBJ1-3 | - | TRBV9 | -
TGTGCCAGCACCTTGGGGGGGCGTGACACCGGGGAGCTGTTTTTT | CASTLGGRDTGELFF | TRBJ2-2 | - | TRBV27 | -
TGCGCCAGCAGCCGGTTAACAGGGGGGAATGAAAAACTGTTTTTT | CASSRLTGGNEKLFF | TRBJ1-4 | - | TRBV4-3 | TRBD1
TGCGCCAGCAGCGGGGGGACAGGGTTGAACACTGAAGCTTTCTTT | CASSGGTGLNTEAFF | TRBJ1-1 | - | TRBV5-1 | TRBD1
TGCAGCGTTGGGGCTAGCGGGACCTACAATGAGCAGTTCTTC | CSVGASGTYNEQFF | TRBJ2-1 | - | TRBV29-1 | TRBD2
TGTGCCAGTAGTTTCGAGGGGGGGAATGGCTACACCTTC | CASSFEGGNGYTF | TRBJ1-2 | - | TRBV19 | -
TGTGCCAGCAGCTTAGGGAAAGGGGCTAGTCGGGACGAGCAGTACTTC | CASSLGKGASRDEQYF | TRBJ2-7 | - | TRBV7-2 | -
TGCGCCAGCAGCCCCACCTCACTGACATATACCTACGAGCAGTACTTC | CASSPTSLTYTYEQYF | TRBJ2-7 | - | TRBV4-3 | -
TGCAGCGTCTACAGGAAGGTGGAGAACAATGAGCAGTTCTTC | CSVYRKVENNEQFF | TRBJ2-1 | - | TRBV29-1 | -
TGTGCCAGCAGTTACCGGGACACCAATGAGCAGTTCTTC | CASSYRDTNEQFF | TRBJ2-1 | few | TRBV6-5 | -
TGTGCCAGCAGCCTGGGACAGGGTGGTGACATTCAGTACTTC | CASSLGQGGDIQYF | TRBJ2-4 | few | TRBV11-2 | TRBD1
TGTGCCACCAGCAGAGGGGCAGGACAGGGGGCCTTTTTTGACTATGGCTACACCTTC | CATSRGAGQGAFFDYGYTF | TRBJ1-2 | - | TRBV15 | TRBD1
TGTGCCAGCTCAGTCGGGACTAGCTCAGATACGCAGTATTTT | CASSVGTSSDTQYF | TRBJ2-3 | - | TRBV18 | TRBD2